The present TCR beta chain was sequenced within a study of cytomegalovirus exposure and HLA in healthy donors. As regards this clone: What it recognizes is unknown.

PCR amplification relied on 60 Vbeta primers (plus 13 Jbeta primers). The data were produced by immunoSEQ multiplex PCR, yet TCRdb's version contains in-frame clones alone and is incomplete. In the table there are 200,000 to 250,000 clones, 65% to 80% of which are singletons. General observations from the study: A later analysis associated some 16,000 TCR beta sequences with HLA alleles at a 0.05 false discovery rate. There were reportedly fewer N-insertions in an Asian-associated ancestry cluster than the roughly 670-donor mean, in a later analysis. The authors judged a highly shared variant cluster likely a sequencing artifact. Previously analyzed data showed that most TCR beta V segments were productive at a frequency of about 87% or about 30%.

V was cut by 0 bases and J by 2 bases, with 6 bases left in between. CDR3 length: 14 residues. CDR1 is SGHRS, CDR2 YFSETQ, per germline. The clonotype originates from a man aged 35-49 years in good health and CMV-seronegative. This sequence joins TRBV5-1 and TRBJ2-1, with D uncertain. The sequenced material came from PBMCs. Here the CDR3 reads CASSLGLPYNEQFF. CDR3 nucleotides: TGCGCCAGCAGCTTGGGACTGCCCTACAATGAGCAGTTCTTC.